This T cell receptor (beta chain) came from a study of shared clonotypes between healthy human individuals. This table comes from immunoSEQ multiplex PCR, and its TCRdb copy is limited to in-frame clones, with some not included. The sample has 2,500,000 or so clones, 85% to 95% seen once; the top ten hold around 0.35%. The receptor was derived from a man between 18 and 35 years old in good health. Some clones in this sample may be carry-over from other donors' samples. The sequencing sample was made of naive CD4+ T cells from PBMCs. This sample's subset: CD45RA+ positively selected.

The CDR3 here is CAISVQTLPGANVLTF. CDR3 in DNA: TGTGCCATCAGTGTCCAGACCCTACCTGGGGCCAACGTCCTGACTTTC. The chain employs TRBV10-3 and TRBJ2-6, with D uncertain. From germline, CDR1 is ENHRY and CDR2 SYGVKD. Between the trimmed V and J ends, which lost 4 bases and 2 bases, there was a span of 12 bases. This CDR3 spans 16 amino acids.